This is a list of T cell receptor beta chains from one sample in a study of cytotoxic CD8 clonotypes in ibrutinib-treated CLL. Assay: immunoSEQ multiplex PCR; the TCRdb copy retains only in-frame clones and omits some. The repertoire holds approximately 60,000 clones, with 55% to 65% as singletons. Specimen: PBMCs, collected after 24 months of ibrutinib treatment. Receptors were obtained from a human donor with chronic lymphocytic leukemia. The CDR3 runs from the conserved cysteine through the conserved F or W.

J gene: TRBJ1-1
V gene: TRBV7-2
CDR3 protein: CASSRGMNTEAFF

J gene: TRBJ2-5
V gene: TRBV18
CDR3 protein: CASSPGDYQETQYF

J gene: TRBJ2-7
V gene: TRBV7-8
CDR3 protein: CASSFTGTPYEQYF

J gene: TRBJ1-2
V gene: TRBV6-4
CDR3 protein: CASSGQGNGYTF

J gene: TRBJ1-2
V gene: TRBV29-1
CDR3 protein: CSVEDLDRASGNYGYTF

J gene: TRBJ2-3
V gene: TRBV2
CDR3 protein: CASWRGSTDTQYF

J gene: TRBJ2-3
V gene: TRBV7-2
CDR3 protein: CASSLDAGAGTQYF

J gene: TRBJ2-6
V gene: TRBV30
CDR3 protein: CAWSMDSGANVLTF

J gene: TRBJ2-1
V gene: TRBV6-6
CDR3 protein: CASSFSGAPYNEQFF

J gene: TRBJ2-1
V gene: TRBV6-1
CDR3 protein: CASSRGGSYNEQFF

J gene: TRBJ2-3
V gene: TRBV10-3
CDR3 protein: CAISAAGTQYF

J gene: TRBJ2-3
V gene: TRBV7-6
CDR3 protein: CASSLGGPSGGTDTQYF

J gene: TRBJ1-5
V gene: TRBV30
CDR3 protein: CAWSPQLNQPQHF

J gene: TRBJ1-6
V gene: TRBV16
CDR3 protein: CASYRDRVGTSSYNSPLHF

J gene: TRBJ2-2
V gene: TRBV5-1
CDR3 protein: CASSLGTGWNTGELFF

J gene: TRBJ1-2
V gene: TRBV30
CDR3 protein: CALSRDRSSNYGYTF

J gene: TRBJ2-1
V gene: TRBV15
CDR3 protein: CATSRPWTLSSYNEQFF

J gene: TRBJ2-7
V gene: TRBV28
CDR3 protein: CASSFLLAVEQYF

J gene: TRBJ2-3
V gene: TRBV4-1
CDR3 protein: CASSQRPPGQGTDTQYF

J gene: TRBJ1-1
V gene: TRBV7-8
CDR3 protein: CASRGGQGDNTEAFF

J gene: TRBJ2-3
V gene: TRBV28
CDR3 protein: CASTLPGLGSTDTQYF

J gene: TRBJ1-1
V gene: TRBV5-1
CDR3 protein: CASSLGENTEAFF

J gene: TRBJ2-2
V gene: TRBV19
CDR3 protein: CASSTGTRDTGELFF

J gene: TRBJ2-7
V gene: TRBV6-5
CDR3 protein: CASSLRLAGVSHEQYF

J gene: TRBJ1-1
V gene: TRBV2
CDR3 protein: CASSLEGEKTEAFF

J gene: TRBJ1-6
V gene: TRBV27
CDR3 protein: CASRRTRDSPLHF

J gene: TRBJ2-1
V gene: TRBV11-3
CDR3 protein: CASSLGPRLWQFF

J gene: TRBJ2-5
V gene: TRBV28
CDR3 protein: CASSLFPGTREHQTQYF

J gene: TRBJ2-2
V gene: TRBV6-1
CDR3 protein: CASMVMDSRGELFF

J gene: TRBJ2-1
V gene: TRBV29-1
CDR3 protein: CSVEGYRGNEQFF

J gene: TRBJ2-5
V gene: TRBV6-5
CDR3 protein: CASSYSGHHQETQYF

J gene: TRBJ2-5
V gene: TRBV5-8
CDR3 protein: CASSFSRLGLGTQYF

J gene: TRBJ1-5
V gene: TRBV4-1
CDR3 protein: CASSQAKGSNQPQHF

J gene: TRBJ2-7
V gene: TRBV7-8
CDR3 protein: CASSSSGLAGVGEQYF

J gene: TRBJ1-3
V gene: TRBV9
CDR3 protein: CASSVDVRTGGGSGNTIYF

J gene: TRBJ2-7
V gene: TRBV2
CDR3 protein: CASRAGRGYYEQYF

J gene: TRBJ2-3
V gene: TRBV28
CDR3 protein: CASSSSGGTDTQYF

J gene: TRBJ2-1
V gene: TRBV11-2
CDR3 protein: CASSLGAGVTNEQFF

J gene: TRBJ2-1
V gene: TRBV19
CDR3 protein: CASSINPGRHEQFF

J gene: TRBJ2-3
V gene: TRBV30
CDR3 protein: CAWRILTALIPDTQYF

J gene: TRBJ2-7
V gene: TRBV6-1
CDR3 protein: CASSVTRTYEQYF

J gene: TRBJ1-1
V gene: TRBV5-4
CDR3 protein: CASSLVTGGEAFF

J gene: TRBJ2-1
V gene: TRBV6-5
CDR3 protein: CASSNTGGRNEQFF

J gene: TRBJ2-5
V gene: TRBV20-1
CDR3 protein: CSASGAKTQYF

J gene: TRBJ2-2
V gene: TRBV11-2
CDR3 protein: CASSLASSGGRATGELFF

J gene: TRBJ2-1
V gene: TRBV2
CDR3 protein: CASSDGQGDEQFF

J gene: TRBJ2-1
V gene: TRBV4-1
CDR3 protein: CASSQEGRGPGTNEQFF

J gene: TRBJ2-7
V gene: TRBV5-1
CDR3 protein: CASSLIAASYEQYF

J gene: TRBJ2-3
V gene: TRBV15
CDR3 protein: CATSRDLKTGQGRTDTQYF

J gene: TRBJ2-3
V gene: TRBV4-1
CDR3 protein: CASSQDPGSSSLPSTDTQYF

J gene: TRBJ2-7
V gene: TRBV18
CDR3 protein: CASTETRGGEQYF

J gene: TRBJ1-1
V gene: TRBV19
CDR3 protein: CASSTSPHRRRMNTEAFF

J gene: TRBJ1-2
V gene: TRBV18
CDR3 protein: CASSNEMGSGGYTF

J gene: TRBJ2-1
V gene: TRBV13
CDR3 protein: CASSRRTSGLNEQFF

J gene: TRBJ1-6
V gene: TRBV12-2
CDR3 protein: CASRSAAGGKGNSPLHF

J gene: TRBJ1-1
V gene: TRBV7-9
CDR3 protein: CASSLDRNTEAFF

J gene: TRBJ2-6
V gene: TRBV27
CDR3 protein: CASSFDRGLGSGANVLTF

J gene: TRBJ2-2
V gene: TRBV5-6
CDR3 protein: CASSLTGENTGELFF

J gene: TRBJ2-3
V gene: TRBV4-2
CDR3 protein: CASSQQGAGGRTDTQYF

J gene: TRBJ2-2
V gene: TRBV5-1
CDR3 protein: CASSLEVPGGELFF